What follows are 20 T cell receptor beta chains derived from one specimen sequenced in a study of T cell clonality in common variable immunodeficiency. Method: immunoSEQ multiplex PCR; TCRdb's copy keeps in-frame clones and lacks some. The profile covers about 81,000 clones, none occurring a single time. Sequenced material: peripheral blood mononuclear cells. These receptors all stem from a person aged 18 to 69 in good health.

This clone was counted at least ten times. The read ends 3 residues early relative to the CDR3; the germline J gene fills the gap. Other DNA sequences within the sample encode an identical CDR3. The J gene is TRBJ1-6, the V gene TRBV19, with 8 nucleotides matching TRBD1. V trimming: 1 base; J trimming: 6 bases; junction bases outside the gene matches: 8. There are 17 residues in the CDR3. Germline V gives CDR1 LNHDA, CDR2 SQIVND (reference sequence). The CDR3 bases that were read are TGTGCCAGTAGTATAGTTCCAACCGGACAGGGTAATTCACCC. Its translation is CASSIVPTGQGNSP. The whole CDR3 protein reads CASSIVPTGQGNSPLHF.

This clone was counted at least ten times. Coverage ceases 3 residues before the CDR3 finishes, and the germline J gene fills in the end. The chain carries TRBV12-5 and TRBJ1-1; 7 bases match TRBD1. The V gene's germline CDR1 is LGHNT and CDR2 FRNRAP. The CDR3 length is 14 residues. The CDR3: CASGPSTGAMGAFF. The CDR3 DNA, read in part, is TGTGCTAGTGGTCCAAGCACAGGGGCGATGGGA.

This clone was seen ten or more times. The CDR3 end is not reached by the read, which stops 3 residues before it; the germline J gene fills it in. J is TRBJ2-1 and V is TRBV12-3 or TRBV12-4; 8 bases match TRBD2. Trimming took 8 bases from V and 2 from J; bases not matched to a gene: 8. The CDR3 loop spans 15 amino acids. The CDR3 spells CASSTVAGPYNEQFF. The CDR3 bases that were read are TGTGCCAGCTCCACAGTAGCGGGACCCTACAATGAG.

This clone was picked up many times. The CDR3 goes on 3 residues after the read ends, and that part is filled in from the germline J gene. This chain joins TRBV19 and TRBJ1-5, with 7 bases identical to TRBD1. V shed 1 base and J 3 bases; nucleotides not matched to a gene: 3. Germline V lookup: CDR1 LNHDA, CDR2 SQIVND (reference sequence). This CDR3 is 15 amino acids long. Partial CDR3 DNA: TGTGCCAGTAGTATAGGACAGGGTTACAATCAGCCC. The encoded protein is CASSIGQGYNQP. The CDR3 as a whole reads CASSIGQGYNQPQHF.

This clone was detected ten times or more. The read falls 3 residues short of the CDR3 end, and the missing part is taken from the germline J gene. The chain joins TRBV5-1 to TRBJ2-7, with D unresolved. CDR3 length: 13 residues. V gave up 0 bases and J gave up 3 bases, with 7 bases separating them. Per germline, CDR1 SGHRS and CDR2 YFSETQ. The CDR3 region is CASSLVYSYEQYF. CDR3 DNA, as far as it was read: TGCGCCAGCAGCTTGGTTTATAGCTACGAG.

This clone was found many times. With the read ending 3 residues before the CDR3 end, the germline J gene is used to fill in that end. This chain links TRBV5-1 with TRBJ1-1, with a tentative D call TRBD1 (6 bases). CDR3 size: 14 residues. Germline loops: CDR1 SGHRS, CDR2 YFSETQ. The CDR3 bases that were read are TGCGCCAGCAGCCCGGCCGGACAGCGAGCAGAA. It encodes CASSPAGQRAE. The complete CDR3 protein is CASSPAGQRAEAFF.

With respect to this clone: The read ends 3 residues shy of where the CDR3 ends; the end is completed using the germline J gene. The V and J genes are TRBV27 and TRBJ2-7; D may be TRBD2 (6 bases). This CDR3 has 15 residues. Trimming took off 6 bases at V and 3 bases at J, with 18 bases between the two ends. Germline V gene lookup returns CDR1 MNHEY and CDR2 SMNVEV (reference sequence). The CDR3 DNA, read in part, is TGTGCCAGCAGCCTTTCGCGGGGCCTTTTCTACGAG. It yields the protein CASSLSRGLFYE. The complete CDR3 sequence is CASSLSRGLFYEQYF.

The sample holds many counts of this clone. CDR3: CSATSTGGWAYEQYF. The CDR3 bases that were read are TGCAGTGCTACGTCCACAGGGGGTTGGGCCTACGAG. The chain employs TRBV20-1 and TRBJ2-7, with TRBD1 matching 8 bases. The sequenced fragment ends 3 residues before the CDR3 boundary, so the rest is inferred from the germline J gene. With V trimmed by 4 bases and J by 2 bases, 10 bases remained unmatched. Germline-derived CDR1 and CDR2 are DFQATT and SNEGSKA (reference sequence). CDR3 length: 15 amino acids.

This clone was detected ten times or more. The CDR3 bases that were read are TGTGCCAGCAGTCAGGGTGGGGCCACTGAA. Protein sequence: CASSQGGATE. The whole CDR3 is CASSQGGATEAFF. The rearrangement uses TRBV2 and TRBJ1-1; D may be TRBD1 (5 bases). The read comes to an end 3 residues before the CDR3 does, leaving the germline J gene to fill in the end. Germline-derived CDR1 and CDR2 are SNHLY and FYNNEI. The CDR3 spans 13 residues. V lost 5 bases, J lost 4 bases, and 11 bases lay in between.

This clone was detected a few times. The CDR3 end falls 3 residues outside the read, so it is completed with the germline J gene. The V and J genes are TRBV19 and TRBJ1-1; D may be TRBD1 (5 bases). CDR1 is LNHDA and CDR2 is SQIVND in the germline V gene (reference sequence). The ends were cut back, 7 bases at V and 0 bases at J, with 15 bases in the middle. This CDR3 has 15 residues. The DNA read from the CDR3 is TGTGCCAGTAAACTCGGCCAGGGATTGAACACTGAA. This encodes CASKLGQGLNTE. The CDR3 as a whole reads CASKLGQGLNTEAFF.

This clone was detected many times. CDR3 protein: CASSPRQEPIGNTIYF. CDR3 DNA (partial): TGTGCCAGCTCACCAAGACAGGAACCGATAGGAAACACC. The rearrangement uses TRBV18 and TRBJ1-3, with a possible D match to TRBD1 (6 bases). The read ends 3 residues early relative to the CDR3; the germline J gene fills the gap. V was shortened by 2 bases and J by 4 bases, with 15 bases between the two germline ends. The germline gives CDR1 KGHSH, CDR2 LQKENI. This CDR3 contains 16 residues.

This clone occurred many times. Read data end 3 residues before the CDR3 end; the end is taken from the germline J gene. V usage is TRBV20-1 and J usage is TRBJ1-5; D is perhaps TRBD1 (6 bases). V was cut by 1 base and J by 3 bases, with 13 bases left in between. CDR1 is DFQATT, CDR2 SNEGSKA, per germline (reference sequence). This CDR3 spans 15 amino acids. Partial CDR3 DNA: TGCAGTGCTAGAGCCACTACAGGGAACAATCAGCCC. This encodes CSARATTGNNQP. The CDR3 in full is CSARATTGNNQPQHF.

This clone was observed many times. The observed sequence ends 3 residues before the CDR3 terminus, with the missing tail filled in from the germline J gene. The chain has TRBV29-1 and TRBJ1-1; the D is unclear. Germline assignment: CDR1 SQVTM and CDR2 ANQGSEA. The CDR3 covers 8 residues. The part of the CDR3 DNA that was read is TGCAGCGTTGATCGG. As protein: CSVDR. The CDR3 in full is CSVDRAFF.

This clone was recorded many times. The read terminates 3 residues ahead of where the CDR3 ends, so the germline J gene completes it. The chain uses TRBV20-1 and TRBJ2-7, with 8 bases matching TRBD1. The V gene's germline CDR1 is DFQATT and CDR2 SNEGSKA (reference sequence). The CDR3 extends over 18 amino acids. The ends lost 0 bases at V and 5 bases at J; junction bases unmatched: 18. CDR3 sequence reads: CSARDSLAGGLPGDEQYF. The CDR3 bases that were read are TGCAGTGCTAGAGATTCTCTTGCAGGGGGCCTTCCGGGGGACGAG.

This clone was seen repeatedly, ten times or more. The read ends 3 residues early relative to the CDR3; the germline J gene fills the gap. This chain uses TRBV5-1 with TRBJ1-2; 9 bases match TRBD1. This CDR3 comprises 15 residues. Trimming cost V 0 bases and J 0 bases; bases outside gene matches: 0. Germline V gives CDR1 SGHRS, CDR2 YFSETQ. CDR3: CASSLGDRANYGYTF. The DNA read from the CDR3 is TGCGCCAGCAGCTTGGGGGACAGGGCTAACTATGGC. The variable domain in full, completed from reference TRBV5-1 and TRBJ1-2, reads KAGVTQTPRYLIKTRGQQVTLSCSPISGHRSVSWYQQTPGQGLQFLFEYFSETQRNKGNFPGRFSGRQFSNSRSEMNVSTLELGDSALYLCASSLGDRANYGYTFGSGTRLTVV.

This clone has ten or more counts. The observed sequence ends 3 residues before the CDR3 terminus, with the missing tail filled in from the germline J gene. V and J are TRBV10-3 and TRBJ2-1, with a tentative D call TRBD2 (6 bases). The CDR3 has 12 amino acids. Germline V gene data show CDR1 as ENHRY and CDR2 as SYGVKD. V was trimmed by 4 bases and J by 9 bases, leaving 10 bases between them. The sequenced part of the CDR3 DNA is TGTGCCATCAGTGGGGATAGCGGTGAG. Amino acids: CAISGDSGE. The whole CDR3 is CAISGDSGEQFF.

This clone was counted at least ten times. The CDR3 end is not reached by the read, which stops 3 residues before it; the germline J gene fills it in. The sample holds other DNA sequences that translate to the same CDR3. The V and J genes are TRBV6-2 or TRBV6-3 and TRBJ2-7; possibly TRBD1 for D (5 bases). Germline V gene sequence: CDR1 MNHEY, CDR2 SVGEGT. The CDR3 runs to 13 residues. V shed 4 bases and J shed 1 base, with 8 bases lying between them. The DNA read from the CDR3 is TGTGCCAGCAGTTCGGACACTTCCTACGAG. It is translated as CASSSDTSYE. The full CDR3 sequence reads CASSSDTSYEQYF.

This clone was seen repeatedly, ten times or more. The DNA ends 3 residues before the CDR3 does, and the rest of the CDR3 is filled in from the germline J gene. The rearrangement joins TRBV19 to TRBJ2-7, with 9 bases matching TRBD1. Germline-derived CDR1 and CDR2 are LNHDA and SQIVND (reference sequence). The CDR3 consists of 12 residues. V dropped 11 bases and J dropped 5; count of bases not matched to a gene: 7. Partial CDR3 DNA: TGTGCCTGGGACAGGGAGGACAACGAG. It specifies CAWDREDNE. In full, the CDR3 is CAWDREDNEQYF.

This clone has ten or more counts. The missing CDR3 end, 3 residues past where the read stops, is filled in from the germline J gene. The V and J genes are TRBV5-4 and TRBJ2-7; 8 nucleotides agree with TRBD1. The CDR3 runs to 15 residues. After removal of 3 bases from V and 5 bases from J, the junction contained 10 bases not matched to a gene. Germline CDR1 is SGHNT and CDR2 is YYREEE (reference sequence). The covered CDR3 bases are TGTGCCAGCAGCTCATTGGACAGGGATTCAGACGAG. Protein product: CASSSLDRDSDE. The entire CDR3 protein reads CASSSLDRDSDEQYF.

This clone was recorded at least ten times. The CDR3 end lies 3 residues beyond the end of the read and is filled in from the germline J gene. The gene calls are TRBV30 and TRBJ2-7; D gene unclear. This CDR3 contains 12 residues. Germline-derived CDR1 and CDR2 are GTSNPN and SVGIG (reference sequence). V lost 2 bases and J 6 bases, leaving 11 bases between the germline ends. The CDR3 here is CAWSPTSGEQYF. Partial CDR3 DNA: TGTGCCTGGAGTCCGACCTCGGGCGAG.